The source of this T cell receptor (beta chain) is a study of control samples from healthy donors and cancer patients. The data were produced by immunoSEQ multiplex PCR, yet TCRdb's version contains in-frame clones alone and is incomplete. The sample comprises around 130,000 clones, roughly 90% of which are singletons, and roughly 3.2% rests with the top ten. Trimming took 3 bases from V and 0 from J, leaving 9 bases between them. Germline V gene sequence: CDR1 SGHAT, CDR2 FQNNGV. The CDR3 runs 14 residues. V usage is TRBV11-2 and J usage is TRBJ2-7; D not resolved. This receptor was taken from a man in his forties or fifties in good health. Source material: blood. The CDR3 DNA sequence: TGTGCCAGCAGCTTTTTTTCAGCCTCCTACGAGCAGTACTTC. Translating it yields CASSFFSASYEQYF.